This TCR beta chain was identified in a study of T cells in Graves' hyperthyroidism and ophthalmopathy. TCR beta CDR3 regions were amplified from RNA transcripts. The HTBI set primed first-round TCR CDR3 RT-PCR. A single record per CDR3 protein comes from TCRdb applying MiXCR to the multiplex PCR reads. The data contain about 720,000 distinct CDR3 sequences, roughly 17% of them singletons. Germline values: CDR1 SNHLY, CDR2 FYNNEI. The CDR3 is made up of 18 amino acids. The V gene lost 10 bases and the J gene lost 0 bases, with 27 bases spanning the gap. Uncontrolled infection, other autoimmune disease, pregnancy or lactation led to exclusion. Diagnoses used clinical symptoms, serum thyroxine and TRAb, thyroid ultrasound and orbital computed tomography. This clonotype was counted only a few times.

The chain combines TRBV2 with TRBJ1-2, with a tentative D call TRBD1 (5 bases). The source of this sequence is a man in his late teens or twenties with Graves' hyperthyroidism. Source material: blood. CDR3 sequence (DNA): TGTGCCACCCAGAGAGTTTTAGACAGCGGACTAGCTAACTATGGCTACACCTTC. Translated, it gives CATQRVLDSGLANYGYTF.